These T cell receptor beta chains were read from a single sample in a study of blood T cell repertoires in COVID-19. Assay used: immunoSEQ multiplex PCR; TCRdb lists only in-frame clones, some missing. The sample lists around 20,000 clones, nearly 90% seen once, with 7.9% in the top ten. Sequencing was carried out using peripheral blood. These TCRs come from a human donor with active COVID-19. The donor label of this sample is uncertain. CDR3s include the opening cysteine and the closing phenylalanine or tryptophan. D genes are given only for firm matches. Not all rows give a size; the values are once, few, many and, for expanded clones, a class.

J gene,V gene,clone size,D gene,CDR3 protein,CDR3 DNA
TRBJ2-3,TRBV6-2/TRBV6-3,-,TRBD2,CASSYSKLAGGSDTQYF,TGTGCCAGCAGTTACTCTAAACTAGCGGGAGGCTCAGATACGCAGTATTTT
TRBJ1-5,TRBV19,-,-,CASSPFPRVGQPQHF,TGTGCCAGTAGTCCCTTTCCCAGGGTGGGTCAGCCCCAGCATTTT
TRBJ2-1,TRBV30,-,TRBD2,CAWSVPSGNYNEQFF,TGTGCCTGGAGTGTACCTAGCGGTAATTACAATGAGCAGTTCTTC
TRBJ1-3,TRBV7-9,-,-,CASSFSGNTIYF,TGTGCCAGCAGCTTTTCAGGAAACACCATATATTTT
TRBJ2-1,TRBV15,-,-,CATSGVRDTYNEQFF,TGTGCCACCAGCGGGGTCCGGGATACCTACAATGAGCAGTTCTTC
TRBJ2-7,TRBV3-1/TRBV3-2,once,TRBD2,CASSPPASGSQPTYEQYF,TGTGCCAGCAGCCCTCCAGCTAGCGGGAGTCAACCCACCTACGAGCAGTACTTC
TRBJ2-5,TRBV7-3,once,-,CASSLAGGHQETQYF,TGTGCCAGCAGCTTAGCAGGAGGGCACCAAGAGACCCAGTACTTC
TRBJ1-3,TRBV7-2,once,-,CASSLQGTVSGNTIYF,TGTGCCAGCAGCTTACAGGGGACCGTCTCTGGAAACACCATATATTTT
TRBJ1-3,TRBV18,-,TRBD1,CASAAGGSGNTIYF,TGTGCCAGCGCTGCAGGGGGCTCTGGAAACACCATATATTTT
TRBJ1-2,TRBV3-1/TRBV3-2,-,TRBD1,CASSARTGNNYGYTF,TGTGCCAGCAGCGCTAGGACAGGGAATAACTATGGCTACACCTTC
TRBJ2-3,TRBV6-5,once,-,CASSRQEATDTQYF,TGTGCCAGCAGTAGACAGGAGGCCACAGATACGCAGTATTTT
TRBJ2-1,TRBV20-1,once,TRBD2,CSASGTSGRVNYNEQFF,TGCAGTGCTAGTGGGACTAGCGGGAGAGTCAACTACAATGAGCAGTTCTTC
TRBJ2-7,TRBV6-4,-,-,CASMNREQTTYLLEQYF,TGTGCCAGCATGAATCGGGAGCAGACGACATATCTTCTGGAGCAGTACTTC
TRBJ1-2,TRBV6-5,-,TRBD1,CASSYSGTGGMDGYTF,TGTGCCAGCAGTTACTCCGGGACAGGGGGCATGGATGGCTACACCTTC
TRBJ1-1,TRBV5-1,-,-,CASSPEGQNTEAFF,TGCGCCAGCAGCCCCGAGGGACAGAACACTGAAGCTTTCTTT
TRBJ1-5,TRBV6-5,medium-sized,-,CASMPGQSNQPQHF,TGTGCCAGCATGCCCGGACAGTCCAATCAGCCCCAGCATTTT
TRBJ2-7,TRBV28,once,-,CASSPSAAGNSYEQYF,TGTGCCAGCAGTCCTAGCGCGGCGGGAAACTCCTACGAGCAGTACTTC
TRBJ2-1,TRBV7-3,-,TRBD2,CASSSGLATHNEQFF,TGTGCCAGCAGCTCGGGACTAGCGACCCACAATGAGCAGTTCTTC
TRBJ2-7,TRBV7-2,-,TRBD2,CASSLPPGLAGGGRYF,TGTGCCAGCAGCTTACCCCCTGGACTAGCGGGAGGTGGTCGGTACTTC
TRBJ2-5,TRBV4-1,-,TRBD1,CASSGTGGAKETQYF,TGCGCCAGCAGCGGTACAGGGGGCGCGAAAGAGACCCAGTACTTC
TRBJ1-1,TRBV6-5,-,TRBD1,CASRRAGQGNTEAFF,TGTGCCAGCAGGCGAGCGGGACAGGGGAACACTGAAGCTTTCTTT
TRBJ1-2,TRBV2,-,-,CASTKWIQLEYFNYGYTF,TGTGCCAGCACTAAATGGATTCAGCTAGAGTATTTTAACTATGGCTACACCTTC
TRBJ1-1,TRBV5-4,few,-,CASSVSDIYLSTTEAFF,TGTGCCAGCAGCGTATCGGACATATATTTAAGTACTACTGAAGCTTTCTTT
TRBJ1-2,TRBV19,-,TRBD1,CASSLGQGYNYGYTF,TGTGCCAGTAGTCTGGGACAGGGGTATAACTATGGCTACACCTTC
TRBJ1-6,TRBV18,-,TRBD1,CASSPQDRWDSPLHF,TGTGCCAGCTCACCCCAGGACAGGTGGGATTCACCCCTCCACTTT